This T cell receptor beta chain was identified during a study of blood T cell repertoires in COVID-19. In the study overall: Researchers got acute and convalescent COVID-19 samples from the United States, Italy and Spain.

This CDR3 has 14 residues. CDR1 SGHVS and CDR2 FQNEAQ come from the germline V gene. Trimming took 4 bases from V and 6 from J, leaving 10 bases between them. Original processing methods: Scientists estimated how many nucleated cells there were by amplifying reference gene primers. The data were produced by immunoSEQ multiplex PCR, yet TCRdb's version contains in-frame clones alone and is incomplete. Clone size and the V and J calls come from that table; the DNA yielded D and trimming. The profile shows roughly 410,000 clones, around 87% of them singletons. Seattle participants joined during active infection and were tracked over time.

V and J are TRBV7-8 and TRBJ1-6; perhaps TRBD1 as D (6 bases). Sequencing was carried out using peripheral blood. The clonotype originates from a woman aged 55 to 70 with COVID-19, enrolled during active disease. This chain's CDR3 is CASSSRDTNSPLHF. CDR3 sequence (DNA): TGTGCCAGCAGCTCCCGGGACACTAATTCACCCCTCCACTTT.